This T cell receptor beta chain is from a study of tumor-infiltrating lymphocytes in localized non-small cell lung cancer. In the study overall: Tumor tissue and non-adjacent uninvolved lung came from each patient.

Libraries were prepared by immunoSEQ multiplex PCR; TCRdb keeps only in-frame clonotypes and omits some of them. Found here are some 29,000 clones, around 85% of them singletons; the top ten hold roughly 2%. This CDR3 has 12 amino acids. Germline V gene sequence: CDR1 LNHDA, CDR2 SQIVND (reference sequence). V was cut by 9 bases and J by 4 bases, with 12 bases left in between. This chain connects TRBV19 to TRBJ2-5; D unclear. The sequence derives from a human donor with non-small cell lung cancer. What was sequenced was lung tumor tissue. CDR3 DNA sequence: TGTGCCAGCAGAGGATTTTCAGAGACCCAGTACTTC. Translation gives CASRGFSETQYF.